This is a list of T cell receptor beta chains from one sample in a study of blood T cell repertoires in COVID-19. Measured with immunoSEQ multiplex PCR; TCRdb has only the in-frame clones, and not every one. The sample lists some 70,000 clones; approximately 92% were seen once. The material sequenced was peripheral blood. These receptors came from a man aged 50 or older with active COVID-19. CDR3s include the opening cysteine and the closing phenylalanine or tryptophan. A D gene is named only where the DNA matches it firmly. A clone size is listed for some rows: how often the clone was seen (once, few, many), or a class if it is expanded.

>TRBV5-1|TRBJ2-2|NA|NA
CASSFNTGNTGELFF
TGCGCCAGCAGCTTTAATACAGGGAATACCGGGGAGCTGTTTTTT
>TRBV4-1|TRBJ2-1|NA|NA
CASSQDSLVGGEQFF
TGCGCCAGCAGCCAAGATTCCCTTGTGGGAGGTGAGCAGTTCTTC
>TRBV3-1/TRBV3-2|TRBJ2-1|NA|NA
CASSQGGQGEQFF
TGTGCCAGCAGCCAAGGGGGCCAAGGGGAGCAGTTCTTC
>TRBV11-1|TRBJ2-7|NA|NA
CASSLALQRADEQYF
TGTGCCAGCAGCTTAGCTCTTCAGCGAGCTGACGAGCAGTACTTC
>TRBV3-1/TRBV3-2|TRBJ1-4|NA|NA
CASSQGQTLNEKLFF
TGTGCCAGCAGCCAAGGTCAGACACTTAATGAAAAACTGTTTTTT
>TRBV7-9|TRBJ2-5|NA|NA
CASSLEKVARAQETQYF
TGTGCCAGCAGCTTAGAAAAGGTAGCGCGGGCTCAAGAGACCCAGTACTTC
>TRBV2|TRBJ2-7|NA|TRBD1
CASSTSTSGGEQYF
TGTGCCAGCAGTACGTCCACCTCAGGGGGCGAGCAGTACTTC
>TRBV6-5|TRBJ2-2|NA|TRBD1
CASSSRDRGSTGELFF
TGTGCCAGCAGTTCCCGGGACAGGGGGAGCACCGGGGAGCTGTTTTTT
>TRBV5-1|TRBJ2-1|NA|NA
CASRRLATGNEQFF
TGCGCCAGCAGACGGTTGGCTACAGGCAATGAGCAGTTCTTC
>TRBV2|TRBJ1-3|few|NA
CASIETLSGNTIYF
TGTGCCAGCATTGAGACACTTTCTGGAAACACCATATATTTT
>TRBV5-1|TRBJ2-5|NA|TRBD2
CASSSFGTSGLGTQYF
TGCGCCAGCAGCTCGTTTGGGACTAGCGGTCTCGGGACCCAGTACTTC
>TRBV25-1|TRBJ1-2|NA|TRBD1
CASSEYAQGAYGYTF
TGTGCCAGCAGTGAATACGCACAGGGGGCGTATGGCTACACCTTC
>TRBV7-2|TRBJ2-3|NA|TRBD2
CASSLLFAGGSTDTQYF
TGTGCCAGCAGCTTACTATTCGCGGGGGGGAGCACAGATACGCAGTATTTT
>TRBV19|TRBJ1-2|NA|TRBD1
CASSRDGTGGNGYTF
TGTGCCAGTAGCCGAGACGGGACAGGGGGCAATGGCTACACCTTC
>TRBV19|TRBJ1-5|NA|NA
CASSRGSLAVTQPQHF
TGTGCCAGTAGTAGAGGGTCTCTAGCTGTTACTCAGCCCCAGCATTTT
>TRBV5-1|TRBJ2-1|NA|NA
CASSREAGSYNEQFF
TGCGCCAGCAGCCGCGAGGCCGGCTCCTACAATGAGCAGTTCTTC
>TRBV2|TRBJ1-1|NA|NA
CASSDWGSEAFF
TGTGCCAGCAGTGATTGGGGCAGTGAAGCTTTCTTT
>TRBV13|TRBJ2-5|NA|NA
CASSLVLGATQYF
TGTGCCAGCAGCTTAGTTCTAGGCGCCACCCAGTACTTC
>TRBV5-1|TRBJ2-7|NA|NA
CASSLERPSHYEQYF
TGCGCCAGCAGCTTGGAGAGGCCATCTCACTACGAGCAGTACTTC
>TRBV5-6|TRBJ2-2|NA|NA
CASSLVGANSAGELFF
TGTGCCAGCAGCTTGGTTGGGGCGAACTCGGCCGGGGAGCTGTTTTTT
>TRBV6-2/TRBV6-3|TRBJ2-7|NA|TRBD1
CASSYGDRGSYEQYF
TGTGCCAGCAGTTACGGGGACAGGGGTTCCTACGAGCAGTACTTC
>TRBV7-9|TRBJ2-5|NA|TRBD1
CASTLRTGWDRVSKETQYF
TGTGCCAGCACTCTTCGGACAGGGTGGGATCGGGTTTCAAAAGAGACCCAGTACTTC
>TRBV7-2|TRBJ1-1|NA|TRBD1
CASSTRGPTEAFF
TGTGCCAGCAGCACCAGGGGGCCCACTGAAGCTTTCTTT
>TRBV5-1|TRBJ1-2|NA|NA
CASSRDRTSYGYTF
TGCGCCAGCAGCCGAGACAGGACGAGCTATGGCTACACCTTC
>TRBV3-1/TRBV3-2|TRBJ1-2|NA|NA
CASSQDLSTANYGYTF
TGTGCCAGCAGCCAAGATTTGTCGACAGCTAACTATGGCTACACCTTC
>TRBV19|TRBJ2-7|NA|TRBD1
CASSAYGTGQEQYF
TGTGCCAGTAGTGCATACGGGACAGGGCAGGAGCAGTACTTC
>TRBV20-1|TRBJ1-2|NA|TRBD1
CSAAGQFYYTF
TGCAGTGCCGCGGGACAGTTCTACTACACCTTC
>TRBV2|TRBJ2-6|NA|NA
CARYTTGSGANVLTF
TGTGCCAGGTATACGACAGGCTCTGGGGCCAACGTCCTGACTTTC
>TRBV19|TRBJ1-1|NA|NA
CASSLADYTEAFF
TGTGCCAGTAGTCTCGCAGATTACACTGAAGCTTTCTTT
>TRBV28|TRBJ2-7|NA|NA
CASTVGGLDEQYF
TGTGCCAGCACCGTGGGGGGGCTCGACGAGCAGTACTTC
>TRBV15|TRBJ2-5|NA|TRBD2
CATSRDGGGQETQYF
TGTGCCACCAGCAGAGATGGCGGGGGCCAAGAGACCCAGTACTTC
>TRBV20-1|TRBJ1-2|NA|TRBD1
CSASLTGGRGYTF
TGCAGTGCTAGTTTGACAGGGGGCAGAGGCTACACCTTC
>TRBV7-9|TRBJ1-1|NA|NA
CASSPRTSTEAFF
TGTGCCAGCAGCCCTAGGACAAGCACTGAAGCTTTCTTT
>TRBV11-3|TRBJ2-3|NA|NA
CASSNWTHNTDTQYF
TGTGCCAGCAGCAATTGGACTCACAACACAGATACGCAGTATTTT
>TRBV9|TRBJ2-5|NA|TRBD2
CASSVGGGVQETQYF
TGTGCCAGCAGCGTAGGCGGGGGGGTTCAAGAGACCCAGTACTTC
>TRBV5-1|TRBJ2-5|NA|NA
CASSLAGSGRQYF
TGCGCCAGCAGCTTGGCGGGAAGCGGACGTCAGTACTTC
>TRBV19|TRBJ2-6|NA|NA
CASSIRVGANVLTF
TGTGCCAGTAGTATCAGGGTCGGGGCCAACGTCCTGACTTTC
>TRBV7-2|TRBJ1-2|NA|NA
CASSLTTRQEHGYTF
TGTGCCAGCAGCTTAACTACAAGACAGGAGCATGGCTACACCTTC
>TRBV21-1|TRBJ1-1|NA|NA
CASSKEARDMNTEAFF
TGTGCCAGCAGCAAAGAGGCCCGGGATATGAACACTGAAGCTTTCTTT
>TRBV4-3|TRBJ2-3|NA|NA
CASSQDTVRGTQYF
TGCGCCAGCAGCCAAGATACGGTTCGAGGTACGCAGTATTTT
>TRBV3-1/TRBV3-2|TRBJ2-1|NA|TRBD2
CATQTSGGARQFF
TGTGCCACTCAAACTAGCGGGGGGGCTCGGCAGTTCTTC
>TRBV27|TRBJ2-7|NA|TRBD1
CASSLTGSVGEQYF
TGTGCCAGCAGTTTGACAGGGTCGGTTGGCGAGCAGTACTTC
>TRBV10-3|TRBJ2-3|NA|TRBD2
CATRFGTSGSTDTQYF
TGTGCCACCAGATTCGGGACTAGCGGGAGCACAGATACGCAGTATTTT
>TRBV7-2|TRBJ1-3|NA|NA
CASSLVGGKGNTIYF
TGTGCCAGCAGCTTAGTAGGAGGGAAAGGAAACACCATATATTTT
>TRBV2|TRBJ1-1|NA|TRBD1
CASSYRRAQGAVTGTEAFF
TGTGCCAGCAGCTACCGGCGGGCACAGGGGGCAGTTACGGGCACTGAAGCTTTCTTT
>TRBV6-5|TRBJ1-2|NA|TRBD1
CASSPTDRVRGYTF
TGTGCCAGCAGCCCAACAGACAGGGTGAGGGGCTACACCTTC